This passage covers 32 T cell receptor beta chains from one sample sequenced in a study of preoperative IRX-2 immunotherapy in early breast cancer. Indicated treatment: preoperative locoregional IRX-2 cytokine immunotherapy. Libraries were prepared by immunoSEQ multiplex PCR; TCRdb keeps only in-frame clonotypes and omits some of them. Among about 98,000 clones listed, approximately 90% were seen once. This sample comprised tumor tissue, obtained after IRX-2 immunotherapy. These receptors originate from a human donor with breast cancer.

The chain has TRBV5-1 and TRBJ1-1; a possible D gene is TRBD1 (6 bases). V dropped 0 bases and J dropped 4 bases, with 16 bases sitting between them. The CDR3 has 16 residues. Germline CDR1 is SGHRS and CDR2 is YFSETQ. CDR3 sequence reads: CASSLGLGGSGTEAFF. The CDR3 region has the DNA TGCGCCAGCAGCTTGGGTTTAGGGGGAAGTGGCACTGAAGCTTTCTTT.

This rearrangement joins TRBV6-8 to TRBJ2-3; D is uncertain. Per germline, CDR1 MNHGY and CDR2 SAAAGT. Trimming removed 10 bases from V and 0 bases from J, with 8 bases in between. The CDR3 consists of 12 residues. As DNA, the CDR3 is TGTGCCATCCTACCTAGCACAGATACGCAGTATTTT. As protein: CAILPSTDTQYF.

This rearrangement joins TRBV30 to TRBJ1-1; possibly TRBD1 for D (5 bases). This CDR3 contains 14 residues. The germline V gene has CDR1 GTSNPN and CDR2 SVGIG (reference sequence). Trimming left V 2 bases short and J 4 bases short, with 14 bases between. CDR3 sequence: CAWSFRAGPTEAFF. In nucleotides, the CDR3 is TGTGCCTGGAGTTTTCGGGCAGGGCCCACTGAAGCTTTCTTT.

The chain uses TRBV30 and TRBJ2-3, with 9 bases aligning to TRBD1. This CDR3 comprises 14 residues. Germline V gene sequence: CDR1 GTSNPN, CDR2 SVGIG (reference sequence). The ends lost 7 bases at V and 6 bases at J; junction bases unmatched: 11. As DNA, the CDR3 is TGTGCCTTTCGACCCGGGACAGGGCCCGATACGCAGTATTTT. It translates to CAFRPGTGPDTQYF.

This rearrangement joins TRBV30 to TRBJ2-2; D is perhaps TRBD1 (6 bases). V was pared by 0 bases and J by 3 bases, with 14 bases between. The CDR3 has 16 residues. From germline, CDR1 is GTSNPN and CDR2 SVGIG (reference sequence). Written as DNA, the CDR3 is TGTGCCTGGAGTGTACTAGGACAGACGGACACCGGGGAGCTGTTTTTT. This sequence encodes CAWSVLGQTDTGELFF.

The chain combines TRBV10-3 with TRBJ2-1, with 7 bases matching TRBD2. This CDR3 is 16 amino acids long. CDR1 and CDR2 (germline): ENHRY, SYGVKD. Trimming removed 0 bases from V and 8 bases from J; junction bases left unmatched: 10. The CDR3 DNA is TGTGCCATCAGTGAGTCTGAGGCGGGAGAAGCTGATGAGCAGTTCTTC. This sequence encodes CAISESEAGEADEQFF.

The chain is built from TRBV11-3 and TRBJ1-3, with 7 positions matching TRBD1. Germline V gene sequence: CDR1 SGHNT, CDR2 YENEEA. This CDR3 is 15 amino acids long. Trimming at V came to 3 bases and at J to 5 bases, leaving 7 bases not matched to a gene. The CDR3 DNA follows: TGTGCCAGCAGCTTGCGGGACAGCAAAAGAAACACCATATATTTT. Its protein product is CASSLRDSKRNTIYF.

This clone was counted only a few times. The rearrangement uses TRBV1 and TRBJ2-7; the table's TRBD2 call for D was not verified on the DNA. TRBV1 has pseudogene status. The CDR3 runs 14 residues. CDR3 in amino acids: CASSLPLSEGEQYF. The DNA for the CDR3 is TGCGCCAGCAGCCTACCACTCTCAGAGGGCGAGCAGTACTTC.

This chain connects TRBV1 to TRBJ1-3; the table gives TRBD1 as D, unverified against the DNA. TRBV1 is tagged as a pseudogene. The CDR3 runs to 15 residues. CDR3 in DNA: TGCGCCAGCAGCCTACTACAGGGGGCAGGAAACACCATATATTTT. It yields the protein CASSLLQGAGNTIYF.

The chain is built from TRBV19 and TRBJ1-4, with D unclear. V lost 2 bases and J lost 5, with 12 bases in between. Germline V gene data show CDR1 as LNHDA and CDR2 as SQIVND (reference sequence). CDR3 length: 15 amino acids. CDR3 in amino acids: CASSIISNTNEKLFF. CDR3 nucleotides: TGTGCCAGTAGTATAATCAGCAATACAAATGAAAAACTGTTTTTT.

The chain has TRBV28 and TRBJ2-2, with 10 positions matching TRBD1. The V gene's germline CDR1 is MDHEN and CDR2 SYDVKM. Trimming removed 6 bases from V and 7 bases from J; junction bases left unmatched: 5. This CDR3 comprises 14 residues. The CDR3 region is CASRRQGADGELFF. The CDR3 DNA reads as TGTGCCAGCAGGCGACAGGGGGCAGACGGGGAGCTGTTTTTT. Looking up the rest from reference TRBV28 and TRBJ2-2 gives the full variable domain: DVKVTQSSRYLVKRTGEKVFLECVQDMDHENMFWYRQDPGLGLRLIYFSYDVKMKEKGDIPEGYSVSREKKERFSLILESASTNQTSMYLCASRRQGADGELFFGEGSRLTVL.

This chain links TRBV30 with TRBJ1-3; the D gene is possibly TRBD1 (5 bases). The CDR3 covers 15 residues. The germline CDR1 and CDR2 sequences are GTSNPN and SVGIG (reference sequence). V shed 3 bases and J shed 2 bases, with 14 bases lying between them. CDR3 sequence reads: CAWSFTGGTGNTIYF. CDR3 DNA sequence: TGTGCCTGGAGCTTTACGGGGGGGACTGGAAACACCATATATTTT.

The rearrangement joins TRBV6-8 to TRBJ1-2, with D maybe TRBD1 (6 bases). The V gene's germline CDR1 is MNHGY and CDR2 SAAAGT. Trimming removed 5 bases at V and 4 bases at J, with 11 bases between. The CDR3 length is 13 residues. Here the CDR3 reads CASSVAGAYGYTF. In DNA form, the CDR3 reads TGTGCCAGCAGTGTCGCAGGGGCCTATGGCTACACCTTC.

The J gene is TRBJ2-1, the V gene TRBV11-3, with D tentatively TRBD2 (7 bases). CDR1 is SGHNT and CDR2 is YENEEA in the germline V gene. The germline V and J ends were trimmed by 5 bases and 1 base, with 21 bases remaining between them. This CDR3 contains 18 residues. For the CDR3, the DNA is TGTGCCAGCAGCCCACCCCTGGGGGCGGGAGTGTCCTACAATGAGCAGTTCTTC. This translates into CASSPPLGAGVSYNEQFF.

J is TRBJ1-5 and V is TRBV5-1, with a possible D match to TRBD1 (6 bases). Germline CDR1 SGHRS, CDR2 YFSETQ. The CDR3 sequence is 15 residues long. V was pared by 2 bases and J by 2 bases, with 11 bases between. CDR3 DNA sequence: TGCGCCAGCAGCTTAGGGGGTCAGCGCAATCAGCCCCAGCATTTT. This encodes CASSLGGQRNQPQHF.

The chain is built from TRBV12-5 and TRBJ1-1; maybe TRBD1 (5 bases). Germline V gene data show CDR1 as LGHNT and CDR2 as FRNRAP. CDR3 length: 14 residues. CDR3 nucleotide sequence: TGTGCCAGCAAATTTGACAGAATGAACACTGAAGCTTTCTTT. It specifies CASKFDRMNTEAFF.

The chain employs TRBV6-8 and TRBJ1-1, with D maybe TRBD1 (5 bases). The germline V gene has CDR1 MNHGY and CDR2 SAAAGT. The V and J ends lost 2 bases and 1 base respectively, with 8 bases between them. The CDR3 has 14 residues. The chain's CDR3 is CASSYGAKNTEAFF. In DNA form, the CDR3 reads TGTGCCAGCAGTTACGGGGCCAAGAACACTGAAGCTTTCTTT.

The J gene is TRBJ2-1, the V gene TRBV6-8, with a weak D call TRBD2 (6 bases). The CDR3 sequence is 13 residues long. The germline V and J ends were trimmed by 10 bases and 7 bases, with 17 bases remaining between them. CDR1 is MNHGY, CDR2 SAAAGT, per germline. The CDR3 DNA reads TGTGCCATCAGGGAGGACTTGCCGAATGAGCAGTTCTTC. This encodes CAIREDLPNEQFF.

The chain has TRBV6-8 and TRBJ1-3; D is undetermined. CDR3 size: 14 residues. V was pared by 5 bases and J by 0 bases, with 8 bases between. Per germline, CDR1 MNHGY and CDR2 SAAAGT. In nucleotides, the CDR3 is TGTGCCAGCAGTACGGGGAACTCTGGAAACACCATATATTTT. It yields the protein CASSTGNSGNTIYF.

The genes are TRBV6-8 and TRBJ1-3; a possible D gene is TRBD1 (5 bases). This CDR3 region has 14 residues. V lost 5 bases and J lost 2, with 10 bases in between. The germline V gene encodes CDR1 MNHGY and CDR2 SAAAGT. This CDR3 is CASSEGFPGNTIYF. CDR3 bases: TGTGCCAGCAGTGAGGGGTTCCCTGGAAACACCATATATTTT.

V gene TRBV10-3 combines with J gene TRBJ1-2; perhaps TRBD1 as D (5 bases). V lost 0 bases and J 5 bases, leaving 10 bases between the germline ends. Germline loops: CDR1 ENHRY, CDR2 SYGVKD. CDR3 length: 14 residues. The CDR3 loop is CAISESTDHYGYTF. The CDR3 nucleotides read TGTGCCATCAGTGAGTCGACAGATCATTATGGCTACACCTTC.

The gene calls are TRBV11-3 and TRBJ1-1, with 7 nucleotides matching TRBD1. The germline V gene encodes CDR1 SGHNT and CDR2 YENEEA. The trim removed 6 bases at V and 3 bases at J, leaving 10 bases unmatched. The CDR3 spans 15 residues. DNA for the CDR3: TGTGCCAGCAGTTACAGGGGCTGGGGGGACACTGAAGCTTTCTTT. Its protein product is CASSYRGWGDTEAFF. Drawing the rest from reference TRBV11-3 and TRBJ1-1, the complete variable domain is EAGVVQSPRYKIIEKKQPVAFWCNPISGHNTLYWYLQNLGQGPELLIRYENEEAVDDSQLPKDRFSAERLKGVDSTLKIQPAELGDSAVYLCASSYRGWGDTEAFFGQGTRLTVV.

J is TRBJ1-2 and V is TRBV30; D not resolved. The V end was cut by 5 bases, the J end by 8 bases, with 15 bases between. This CDR3 spans 12 amino acids. Germline CDR1 and CDR2: GTSNPN and SVGIG (reference sequence). The CDR3 DNA reads as TGTGCCTGGGACCCCCACAAGGGAGGCTACACCTTC. Translated: CAWDPHKGGYTF.

The CDR3 here is CASSWTELYEQYF. The DNA of the CDR3 is TGTGCCAGCAGTTGGACGGAGCTCTACGAGCAGTACTTC. The V call is TRBV28, the J call TRBJ2-7, with D uncertain. This CDR3 has 13 amino acids. Trimming took off 4 bases at V and 3 bases at J, with 10 bases between the two ends. Germline V lookup: CDR1 MDHEN, CDR2 SYDVKM.

This rearrangement joins TRBV19 to TRBJ2-7, with 12 bases identical to TRBD2. This CDR3 contains 16 residues. Per the germline V gene, CDR1 is LNHDA and CDR2 is SQIVND (reference sequence). J was trimmed by 2 bases and V by 5 bases; bases with no gene match: 7. The CDR3 sequence: CASSPRTSGATYEQYF. The CDR3 region has the DNA TGTGCCAGTAGTCCAAGGACTAGCGGGGCCACCTACGAGCAGTACTTC.

The chain recombines TRBV28 with TRBJ1-4; no firm D call. CDR1 and CDR2 (germline): MDHEN, SYDVKM. Trimming pared 4 bases from V and 11 bases from J, leaving 11 bases between. The CDR3 spans 12 residues. The DNA for the CDR3 is TGTGCCAGCAGTTCCCGCCTTGGGAAACTGTTTTTT. Its translation is CASSSRLGKLFF.

J is TRBJ1-4 and V is TRBV28, with D perhaps matching TRBD1 (5 bases). Trimming took off 8 bases at V and 0 bases at J, with 7 bases between the two ends. CDR1 and CDR2 (germline): MDHEN, SYDVKM. The CDR3 is made up of 13 amino acids. CDR3 residues: CASQTATNEKLFF. In nucleotides, the CDR3 is TGTGCCAGCCAGACAGCAACTAATGAAAAACTGTTTTTT.

V and J are TRBV5-1 and TRBJ1-1; TRBD1 matches 8 bases. This CDR3 spans 14 amino acids. Germline assignment: CDR1 SGHRS and CDR2 YFSETQ. Losses at the gene ends were 4 bases for V and 3 bases for J; bases not matched to a gene: 5. The CDR3 region has the DNA TGCGCCAGCAGCGACGGACAGGGCTACACTGAAGCTTTCTTT. Translating it yields CASSDGQGYTEAFF.

The chain joins TRBV19 to TRBJ1-2, with D perhaps TRBD1 (5 bases). Trimming removed 4 bases from V and 4 bases from J, with 13 bases in between. The CDR3 has 14 residues. Germline CDR1 LNHDA, CDR2 SQIVND (reference sequence). The CDR3 sequence is CASSSPTGGYGYTF. The CDR3 nucleotides read TGTGCCAGTAGTAGCCCCACAGGAGGCTATGGCTACACCTTC.

The V call is TRBV7-1, the J call TRBJ1-4; TRBD1 is a possible D gene (6 bases). TRBV7-1 is recorded as an ORF, its role being uncertain. The CDR3 has 16 amino acids. Trimming removed 5 bases from V and 0 bases from J, with 13 bases in between. The DNA of the CDR3 is TGTGCCAGCAGCCCCCGACAGGCTGCAACTAATGAAAAACTGTTTTTT. This sequence encodes CASSPRQAATNEKLFF.

The chain couples TRBV5-2 to TRBJ2-3. TRBV5-2 is given as a pseudogene. CDR3 length: 15 amino acids. The CDR3 coding sequence is TGTGCCAGCAGCTTCGCAATCCCCTCTGGAGATACGCAGTATTTT. This sequence encodes CASSFAIPSGDTQYF.

The V call is TRBV7-1, the J call TRBJ1-3, with 9 bases that match TRBD1. TRBV7-1 has ORF status, its function being uncertain. Trimming took 4 bases from V and 4 from J; bases not matched to a gene: 2. The CDR3 spans 14 residues. CDR3 in DNA: TGTGCCAGCAGCTTAGGACAGGGGGGAAACACCATATATTTT. It codes for CASSLGQGGNTIYF.